This TCR beta chain was sequenced during a study of Ad26.COV2.S vaccination and SARS-CoV-2 variants. Background on the study: Administration of Ad26.COV2.S was intramuscular, either once or twice 56 days apart.

This CDR3 is 15 amino acids long. V was pared by 2 bases and J by 8 bases, with 9 bases of the junction left unmatched. CDR1 MDHEN and CDR2 SYDVKM come from the germline V gene. TCRdb's table, derived via immunoSEQ multiplex PCR, lists solely in-frame clones and lacks some. Of about 440,000 clones in the sample, around 91% are singletons; the top ten hold more than 3.5%. Treatment meaning: about 20 received Ad26.COV2.S at low or high dose, single or two shots; several received placebo; per-sample allocation not given. Sampling took place 63 days after the first vaccine or placebo injection. A Boston donor was an adult aged 18-55 years. Its platform was an Ad26 vector, and its expressed antigen was Wuhan-strain SARS-CoV-2 spike.

The rearrangement joins TRBV28 to TRBJ2-1; 7 bases are shared with TRBD1. Here the sequenced sample was peripheral blood, taken in a trial of Ad26.COV2.S vaccine versus placebo. The receptor comes from a person between 18 and 59 years old who received the Ad26.COV2.S COVID-19 vaccine or a placebo. The CDR3 protein is CASSLRQGPFDEQFF. The CDR3 DNA sequence: TGTGCCAGCAGTTTAAGACAGGGTCCTTTCGATGAGCAGTTCTTC.